A selection of T cell receptor beta chains follows, all from one sample in a study of CD8 T cells in Susac syndrome. TCRdb ran MiXCR on the immunoSEQ multiplex PCR reads and lists one entry per CDR3 protein. The sample holds under 200,000 distinct CDR3 sequences; roughly 94% are singletons and the top ten take around 0.075%. What was sequenced was CD4+ T cells from PBMCs. These receptors were taken from a human donor in good health. Both conserved end residues are part of each CDR3. The D gene is left open where the match is weak.

d_gene | v_gene | CDR3aa
- | TRBV5-1 | CASSPVQGSAYEQYF
- | TRBV5-1 | CASSLGQGDADTQYF
TRBD1 | TRBV2 | CASGQGPGYTF
- | TRBV29-1 | CSVRQGHWDEQFF
TRBD1 | TRBV19 | CASATGPRTEAFF
TRBD2 | TRBV25-1 | CASSPTSGRLGYNEQFF
TRBD2 | TRBV6-1 | CASSLSGTSEHNEQFF
- | TRBV19 | CASSHAWTDSYEQYF
TRBD1 | TRBV5-1 | CASSTDRGNTGELFF
TRBD2 | TRBV5-4 | CASSSGTSGSRGDTQYF
- | TRBV27 | CASPAGAPPEGEQFF
TRBD2 | TRBV3-1 | CASSQDPTSDEQFF
TRBD2 | TRBV6-5 | CASSPGLAAYNEQFF
- | TRBV20-1 | CSASPLGTGANVLTF
- | TRBV3-1 | CASSQGDSGKNIQYF
TRBD2 | TRBV14 | CASSPLAGGFTDTQYF
- | TRBV7-9 | CASGWEGRQTTDTQYF
TRBD2 | TRBV6-5 | CASSYERGGHKETQYF
- | TRBV29-1 | CSVEDGQNYGYTF
- | TRBV7-2 | CASSLRRQTNTEAFF
- | TRBV5-1 | CASSLNRESYNEQFF
- | TRBV6-1 | CASSTPSRLRGPYGYTF
- | TRBV5-1 | CASSLEGHSNQPQHF
TRBD1 | TRBV2 | CASSEPTTGVVETQYF
- | TRBV7-9 | CASSLADTQRDTQYF
- | TRBV7-9 | CASSPMDGPYEQYF
- | TRBV3-1 | CASSLQGPDTQYF
- | TRBV28 | CASSLRGFGYTF
- | TRBV7-6 | CASSLYRAGELFF
TRBD1 | TRBV10-3 | CAISMGQGSYEQYF
TRBD1 | TRBV2 | CASSGQGATEAFF
- | TRBV28 | CASSRGPGELFF
- | TRBV19 | CASSTGWGTEAFF
TRBD1 | TRBV18 | CASSRDSNTEAFF
- | TRBV19 | CASSLDVQETQYF
TRBD1 | TRBV29-1 | CSVEDRQGAGELFF
- | TRBV7-2 | CASSPPDGQETQYF
TRBD1 | TRBV4-3 | CASSRKATGEGSGANVLTF
- | TRBV6-2/TRBV6-3 | CASRRDIREQYF
- | TRBV6-6 | CASSYPNTGELFF
- | TRBV28 | CASTLDTYTEAFF
- | TRBV28 | CASSPAALRTEAFF
TRBD1 | TRBV6-1 | CASSGRGFNQPQHF
TRBD1 | TRBV18 | CASSPGQGAGANVLTF
TRBD1 | TRBV7-2 | CASSLAGWDSYNEQFF
- | TRBV9 | CASSLLPGSGEKLFF
- | TRBV28 | CASSFLDRNQPQHF
TRBD1 | TRBV30 | CAWIGQGEGKLFF
- | TRBV29-1 | CSVGAGWGMASEQFF
TRBD2 | TRBV20-1 | CSAKLAGAGYEQYF
- | TRBV6-2/TRBV6-3 | CASGMRGVDTEAFF
TRBD1 | TRBV29-1 | CSVGPGQGHTGELFF
- | TRBV6-2/TRBV6-3 | CASSYFRAGEPQHF